This is a list of T cell receptor beta chains from one sample in a study of T cells in localized non-small cell lung cancer. Data came from immunoSEQ multiplex PCR; TCRdb stores just in-frame clones and leaves some out. The data hold over 20,000 clones, with more than 90% observed a single time. The sample consisted of peripheral blood, taken before any cancer treatment. These receptors came from a man aged 40 to 70 with stage III squamous cell lung carcinoma. Each CDR3 is given with its conserved first and last residue. A D gene is named only where the DNA matches it firmly. The listing skips clone size in some rows; elsewhere it reads once, few, many or a size class.

abundance	d_gene	v_gene	j_gene	CDR3nt	CDR3aa
once	-	TRBV7-2	TRBJ1-5	TGTGCCAGCAGCGCCGACAGTTATAGCAATCAGCCCCAGCATTTT	CASSADSYSNQPQHF
-	-	TRBV7-2	TRBJ2-7	TGTGCCAGCAGCTTAGGGGCCAGGGTTCGCGAGCAGTACTTC	CASSLGARVREQYF
-	TRBD2	TRBV28	TRBJ2-1	TGTGCCAGCACCTCGCGACTAGCGGGATCCTACAATGAGCAGTTCTTC	CASTSRLAGSYNEQFF
few	-	TRBV2	TRBJ1-1	TGTGCCAGCATCCTAAACCGGGCAGGGCCGGGGTACAAAAACACTGAAGCTTTCTTT	CASILNRAGPGYKNTEAFF
-	TRBD2	TRBV2	TRBJ2-1	TGTGCCAGCTCAAAACAGGCTAGCGGAGGGAATGAGCAGTTCTTC	CASSKQASGGNEQFF
-	-	TRBV28	TRBJ1-3	TGTGCCAGCAGTTTATCCCGGGCCAGGATGGTTGGAAACACCATATATTTT	CASSLSRARMVGNTIYF
-	-	TRBV28	TRBJ2-7	TGTGCCAGCAGTAGGGGGTCCTACGAGCAGTACTTC	CASSRGSYEQYF
-	TRBD1	TRBV4-1	TRBJ2-3	TGCGCCAGCAGCCAAACGGACAGGCGAGATACGCAGTATTTT	CASSQTDRRDTQYF
-	-	TRBV19	TRBJ1-2	TGTGCCAGTAGTATAGGCGACAGTGGAGACTATGGCTACACCTTC	CASSIGDSGDYGYTF
-	-	TRBV7-2	TRBJ2-3	TGTGCCAGCAGCTACAGGCCCACAGATACGCAGTATTTT	CASSYRPTDTQYF
-	TRBD2	TRBV5-6	TRBJ2-2	TGTGCCAGCAGCCCTATAGCGGGAGGGCGGACCGGGGAGCTGTTTTTT	CASSPIAGGRTGELFF
-	TRBD2	TRBV4-2	TRBJ2-7	TGTGCCAGCAGCCAGGGGGGGGACGAGCAGTACTTC	CASSQGGDEQYF
-	TRBD2	TRBV7-9	TRBJ2-3	TGTGCCAGCAGCTCATTACTTAGCGGGTTTTCGGCCACAGATACGCAGTATTTT	CASSSLLSGFSATDTQYF
-	-	TRBV4-2	TRBJ1-1	TGTGCCAGCAGCCGCCCGGGGGGGTCCGCTTTCTTT	CASSRPGGSAFF
-	-	TRBV6-6	TRBJ1-2	TGTGCCAGCAGTTTCGAGCGTACAGGCAACGGCTACACCTTC	CASSFERTGNGYTF
-	-	TRBV28	TRBJ2-6	TGTGCCAGCAGGTACTCTGGGGCCAACGTCCTGACTTTC	CASRYSGANVLTF
-	-	TRBV7-2	TRBJ1-1	TGTGCCAGCAGCCCTTGGCAAGGGGGGAACACTGAAGCTTTCTTT	CASSPWQGGNTEAFF
-	TRBD1	TRBV14	TRBJ1-4	TGTGCCAGCAGCCCGCCGGGACAGCCTAATGAAAAACTGTTTTTT	CASSPPGQPNEKLFF
-	-	TRBV9	TRBJ1-1	TGTGCCAGCTCCCCCGGGAACACTGAAGCTTTCTTT	CASSPGNTEAFF
-	TRBD2	TRBV7-2	TRBJ2-5	TGTGCCAGCAGCTTAGGCCGAGCGGGAGGGGAAGAGACCCAGTACTTC	CASSLGRAGGEETQYF
once	-	TRBV9	TRBJ1-2	TGTGCCAGCAGCTCTCCCCCGACAGACTATGGCTACACCTTC	CASSSPPTDYGYTF
-	-	TRBV7-9	TRBJ1-5	TGTGCCAGCAGCTTTAAGATACATCCGGGACAAAACAATCAGCCCCAGCATTTT	CASSFKIHPGQNNQPQHF
-	TRBD1	TRBV6-5	TRBJ1-2	TGTGCGACGGGACAGGGGAACTATGGCTACACCTTC	CATGQGNYGYTF
once	-	TRBV10-3	TRBJ2-7	TGTGCCATCAGTAGGATACAGACTAACTACGAGCAGTACTTC	CAISRIQTNYEQYF
-	-	TRBV2	TRBJ2-7	TGTGCCAGCAGAACCCGGGACTCGATATTCTCGAGCTCCTACGAGCAGTACTTC	CASRTRDSIFSSSYEQYF
-	-	TRBV28	TRBJ2-7	TGTGCCAGCAGTCCCCCTAGCGTCTACGAGCAGTACTTC	CASSPPSVYEQYF
-	TRBD2	TRBV27	TRBJ2-3	TGTGCCAGCAGTTTACTAGCGGGAGGGAGGGGCACAGATACGCAGTATTTT	CASSLLAGGRGTDTQYF
-	-	TRBV4-3	TRBJ1-2	TGCGCCAGCAGCCAAGATTCGAGGGGAAACTATGGCTACACCTTC	CASSQDSRGNYGYTF
-	TRBD2	TRBV30	TRBJ2-1	TGTGCCGGTATTCGGCGGGAGGGCCTGAATGAGCAGTTCTTC	CAGIRREGLNEQFF
-	TRBD1	TRBV6-5	TRBJ1-1	TGTGCCAGCAGACAGGGGAGGACTGAAGCTTTCTTT	CASRQGRTEAFF
-	TRBD1	TRBV4-3	TRBJ2-7	TGCGCCAGCAGCCAAGACAGGGGGAGCGAGCAGTACTTC	CASSQDRGSEQYF
-	-	TRBV27	TRBJ1-5	TGTGCCAGCAGTCTCGCTGGACGGAGCAATCAGCCCCAGCATTTT	CASSLAGRSNQPQHF
-	-	TRBV15	TRBJ1-1	TGTGCCACCAGCGGGGGACAACCAAAGAACACTGAAGCTTTCTTT	CATSGGQPKNTEAFF
-	-	TRBV19	TRBJ2-3	TGTGCCAGTAGTATATCCACCCTGAGCACAGATACGCAGTATTTT	CASSISTLSTDTQYF
-	-	TRBV6-9	TRBJ2-2	TGTGCCAGCGAAGGGGTCCGAGCCGGGGAGCTGTTTTTT	CASEGVRAGELFF
-	TRBD1	TRBV28	TRBJ1-1	TGTGCCAGCAGTTTAACAGGGGGGGGTATTGAAGCTTTCTTT	CASSLTGGGIEAFF
-	TRBD1	TRBV7-8	TRBJ2-3	TGTGCCAGCAGCCCCCGGACAGGGCGCAGCACAGATACGCAGTATTTT	CASSPRTGRSTDTQYF
-	-	TRBV4-3	TRBJ2-7	TGCGCCAGCAGCCAAGTTTATGGCCACTCCTACGAGCAGTACTTC	CASSQVYGHSYEQYF
-	TRBD2	TRBV2	TRBJ2-5	TGTGCCAGCAGGGTAGCGGGAGGAGAGACCCAGTACTTC	CASRVAGGETQYF
-	-	TRBV7-9	TRBJ2-1	TGTGCCAGCAGACTGTTGGACAATGAGCAGTTCTTC	CASRLLDNEQFF
-	-	TRBV6-5	TRBJ1-2	TGTGCCACCACCCTCGACTTTAACTATGGCTACACCTTC	CATTLDFNYGYTF
once	-	TRBV4-3	TRBJ1-2	TGCGCCAGCAGCCAAGAACGCGGAGGGTGGAACGGCTACACCTTC	CASSQERGGWNGYTF
-	-	TRBV6-4	TRBJ1-4	TGTGCCAGTCCGAACGGGGGGGAGGGTGAAAAACTGTTTTTT	CASPNGGEGEKLFF
-	TRBD2	TRBV7-2	TRBJ2-3	TGTGCCAGCAGGACCTTCGGGGGGGCTGCTGATACGCAGTATTTT	CASRTFGGAADTQYF
once	-	TRBV6-5	TRBJ2-3	TGTGCCAGCAAGCAACAGGGAGGCACAGATACGCAGTATTTT	CASKQQGGTDTQYF
-	-	TRBV5-1	TRBJ2-3	TGCGCCAGCAGCTTGTACACCACAGATACGCAGTATTTT	CASSLYTTDTQYF
-	-	TRBV7-9	TRBJ2-7	TGTGCCAGCAGCTCACAGGGTTACGAGCAGTACTTC	CASSSQGYEQYF
once	TRBD1	TRBV6-5	TRBJ1-5	TGTGCCAGCAGTATGACAGGGGTTGGCCCCGAGCCCCAGCATTTT	CASSMTGVGPEPQHF
-	TRBD2	TRBV6-5	TRBJ2-5	TGTGCCAGCAGTTATCGCGGGAGTGGGGAGACCCAGTACTTC	CASSYRGSGETQYF
-	-	TRBV5-4	TRBJ2-1	TGTGCCAGCAGCCAGACGGGGGATGAGCAGTTCTTC	CASSQTGDEQFF
once	TRBD1	TRBV15	TRBJ1-2	TGTGCCACCAGCAGAGGGTCCCTGTTGGGACAGGGGAAAGGTGGCTACACCTTC	CATSRGSLLGQGKGGYTF
-	-	TRBV7-9	TRBJ1-4	TGTGCCAGCAGCTCGGGGTCAGGGAACGAAAAACTGTTTTTT	CASSSGSGNEKLFF
-	TRBD2	TRBV2	TRBJ2-3	TGTGCCAGCAGTGCCCCAGGACTAGCGGGACGCACAGATACGCAGTATTTT	CASSAPGLAGRTDTQYF
-	TRBD2	TRBV5-4	TRBJ2-4	TGTGCCAGCAGCTTGGAGTCTAGCGGGGGCCTAAACATTCAGTACTTC	CASSLESSGGLNIQYF
-	-	TRBV2	TRBJ1-4	TGTGCCAGCATTATGTCCGGAGGGGCCAATGAAAAACTGTTTTTT	CASIMSGGANEKLFF
-	-	TRBV29-1	TRBJ2-1	TGCAGCGTTGGGGGTAAGCAGTTCTTC	CSVGGKQFF
-	-	TRBV5-1	TRBJ1-5	TGCGCCAGCAGCTTGGGGGGACTCAAAGGTCAGCCCCAGCATTTT	CASSLGGLKGQPQHF
-	-	TRBV4-3	TRBJ1-2	TGCGCCAGCAGCCAAGATGGGATAAACTATGGCTACACCTTC	CASSQDGINYGYTF